This passage covers 4 T cell receptor beta chains from one sample sequenced in a study of T cells in Graves' hyperthyroidism and ophthalmopathy. Amplified TCR beta CDR3 regions derived from RNA transcripts. During a first-round RT-PCR of the TCR CDR3, the HTBI primer set was used. In TCRdb, the multiplex PCR reads were re-called with MiXCR into one record per CDR3 protein. The table records about 640,000 distinct CDR3 sequences, more than 20% of them present only once. Sequencing used blood. These receptors were taken from a man aged 25-40 years with Graves' ophthalmopathy.

Comments on this clonotype: Just one base apart from a much larger clone, this may be a read error. The J gene is TRBJ1-1, the V gene TRBV6-1; TRBD1 matches at 7 bases. Germline CDR1 is MNHNS and CDR2 is SASEGT. The CDR3 covers 14 residues. CDR3 DNA sequence: TGTGCCAGCAGTATCGGCAGGGGGAACACTGGAGCTTTCTTT. Translating gives CASSIGRGNTGAFF.

V gene TRBV19 combines with J gene TRBJ2-3; TRBD2 matches at 7 bases. This CDR3 is 15 amino acids long. The germline V gene encodes CDR1 LNHDA and CDR2 SQIVND (reference sequence). The junction had 5 bases not matched to a gene; V was cut back by 3 bases and J by 2 bases. The CDR3 region is CASSMGGGITDTQYF. As DNA, the CDR3 is TGTGCCAGTAGTATGGGGGGGGGGATCACAGATACGCAGTATTTT.

The rearrangement uses TRBV11-2 and TRBJ2-3; D remains ambiguous. Per the germline V gene, CDR1 is SGHAT and CDR2 is FQNNGV. This CDR3 has 12 residues. Trimming shortened V by 1 base and J by 7 bases, and 6 bases separated the two germline ends. CDR3 coding DNA: TGTGCCAGCAGCTTAGGAACTAATACGCAGTATTTT. The encoded protein is CASSLGTNTQYF.

This clonotype came up many times. The V and J genes are TRBV28 and TRBJ2-1, with 10 bases fitting TRBD2. The CDR3 loop spans 20 amino acids. Per the germline V gene, CDR1 is MDHEN and CDR2 is SYDVKM. V lost 2 bases, J lost 0 bases, and 13 bases stayed unmatched. The CDR3 reads CASSLSVRLAGVSSYNEQFF. The CDR3 DNA sequence: TGTGCCAGCAGTTTAAGTGTCCGGCTAGCGGGAGTCAGCTCCTACAATGAGCAGTTCTTC.